The clone carrying this TCR beta chain has just a few counts. What it binds is not known. The germline CDR1 and CDR2 sequences are SQVTM and ANQGSEA. V lost 4 bases to trimming and J lost 2 bases, with 2 bases between them. This CDR3 has 10 amino acids. The TCR cDNA carried a universal primer site and UMIs from 5'RACE template switching. TCRdb passed the 5' RACE reads through MiXCR, listing each CDR3 protein once. This table holds under 500,000 distinct CDR3 sequences, around 19% found once. This record comes from a study of T cells after yellow fever vaccination. Whole-study findings and limits: Few clonotypes appeared in both CD4 and CD8 compartments. Post-booster repertoires contained most primary-vaccination clones again (about 95% CD4, about 88% CD8).

This sequence joins TRBV29-1 and TRBJ1-2; D call uncertain. The source material was PBMCs, sampled before the yellow fever booster vaccination. This receptor was identified in a young man who received the YFV17D yellow fever vaccine. In DNA, the CDR3 is TGCAGCGTTGTGAACTATGGCTACACCTTC. It specifies CSVVNYGYTF.